The 30 T cell receptor beta chains below come from one sample, sequenced in a study of T cell clonotyping in hematopoietic cell transplantation. Produced via immunoSEQ multiplex PCR; TCRdb's table is partial and in-frame only. This table has 12,000 to 15,000 clones, 70% to 90% appearing once. The sequencing here drew on PBMCs, taken 100 days after allogeneic stem cell transplant. All receptors derive from a male patient between 50 and 60 years old who had an allogeneic stem cell transplant from an unrelated donor, so T cells may come from the graft donor. Some clones in this sample may be carry-over from other donors' samples.

The chain is built from TRBV13 and TRBJ1-5; D not certain. Trimming took off 5 bases at V and 7 bases at J, with 12 bases between the two ends. The CDR3 runs to 13 residues. Germline V gene data show CDR1 as PRHDT and CDR2 as FYEKMQ (reference sequence). The CDR3 DNA follows: TGTGCCAGCAGCCCGGGTTACAGCCAGCCCCAGCATTTT. Its translation: CASSPGYSQPQHF.

This clone has more than one count but fewer than ten. This rearrangement joins TRBV30 to TRBJ2-2, with 7 nucleotides matching TRBD2. CDR1 is GTSNPN, CDR2 SVGIG, per germline (reference sequence). With V trimmed by 6 bases and J by 5 bases, 6 bases remained unmatched. The CDR3 is 13 residues long. The DNA of the CDR3 is TGTGCCTGCCGGGACTACCGGACCGGGGAGCTGTTTTTT. As protein: CACRDYRTGELFF.

The chain combines TRBV13 with TRBJ2-7; weak D call: TRBD1 (5 bases). This CDR3 contains 12 residues. Trimming took 5 bases from V and 5 from J, leaving 10 bases between them. CDR1 is PRHDT and CDR2 is FYEKMQ in the germline V gene (reference sequence). The CDR3 spells CASSPWGDEQYF. For the CDR3, the DNA is TGTGCCAGCAGCCCCTGGGGCGACGAGCAGTACTTC.

Judged by abundance, this clone is large (0.1 to 1%). The V call is TRBV27, the J call TRBJ1-6; D is uncertain. CDR1 is MNHEY and CDR2 is SMNVEV in the germline V gene (reference sequence). This CDR3 contains 15 residues. Trimming took off 5 bases at V and 4 bases at J, with 12 bases between the two ends. The CDR3 protein is CASSPHRGYNSPLHF. The CDR3 DNA reads as TGTGCCAGCAGTCCCCATCGCGGATATAATTCACCCCTCCACTTT.

The chain employs TRBV27 and TRBJ1-5, with a weak D call TRBD1 (6 bases). Germline V gives CDR1 MNHEY, CDR2 SMNVEV (reference sequence). This CDR3 comprises 12 residues. Trimming stripped 1 base from V and 10 bases from J, with 8 bases between. The chain's CDR3 is CASSLFGGPQHF. The CDR3 DNA sequence: TGTGCCAGCAGTTTATTTGGGGGCCCCCAGCATTTT.

The V call is TRBV7-2, the J call TRBJ2-7; maybe TRBD1 (6 bases). Per germline, CDR1 SGHTA and CDR2 FQGNSA. The CDR3 consists of 16 residues. V lost 4 bases to trimming and J lost 0 bases, with 16 bases between them. CDR3 region: CASSSDRVLYSYEQYF. In DNA, the CDR3 is TGTGCCAGCAGCTCGGACAGAGTTTTATACTCCTACGAGCAGTACTTC.

The gene calls are TRBV5-4 and TRBJ2-2; possibly TRBD1 for D (5 bases). CDR1 and CDR2 (germline): SGHNT, YYREEE (reference sequence). There are 17 residues in the CDR3. Trimming removed 9 bases at V and 1 base at J, with 22 bases between. The CDR3, as DNA: TGTGCCATCCAGATGAGATGGGGCAGTGGGAACACCGGGGAGCTGTTTTTT. Translating gives CAIQMRWGSGNTGELFF.

This clone has more than one count but fewer than ten. The chain is built from TRBV15 and TRBJ2-1, with TRBD2 identical over 9 bases. The CDR3 is 13 residues long. Per the germline V gene, CDR1 is LNHNV and CDR2 is YYDKDF (reference sequence). V was clipped by 8 bases and J by 2 bases; unmatched bases: 1. The CDR3 sequence is CATGGRAYNEQFF. Here the CDR3 DNA reads TGTGCCACCGGCGGGAGGGCCTACAATGAGCAGTTCTTC.

The J gene is TRBJ1-2, the V gene TRBV6-5; 8 positions match TRBD1. The CDR3 has 15 residues. With V trimmed by 2 bases and J by 5 bases, 7 bases remained unmatched. CDR1 is MNHEY, CDR2 SVGAGI, per germline. As DNA, the CDR3 is TGTGCCAGCAGTTACCGGACAGGGAGGGGGTATGGCTACACCTTC. This translates into CASSYRTGRGYGYTF.

J is TRBJ1-1 and V is TRBV12-5; D is ambiguous. Germline V CDR1 and CDR2: LGHNT, FRNRAP. The CDR3 is made up of 13 amino acids. V lost 1 base and J lost 0, with 3 bases in between. The DNA for the CDR3 is TGTGCTAGTGGTTTGGACCTGAACACTGAAGCTTTCTTT. It yields the protein CASGLDLNTEAFF.

The gene calls are TRBV2 and TRBJ1-1, with 7 bases identical to TRBD1. The germline CDR1 and CDR2 sequences are SNHLY and FYNNEI. V lost 7 bases and J lost 2; bases outside the gene matches: 4. The CDR3 length is 13 residues. The CDR3 DNA sequence: TGTGCCAGCAATCGGGACAGAAACACTGAAGCTTTCTTT. Translated, it gives CASNRDRNTEAFF.

The chain is built from TRBV29-1 and TRBJ2-7; 12 nucleotides match TRBD1. Per the germline V gene, CDR1 is SQVTM and CDR2 is ANQGSEA. Trimming removed 4 bases from V and 5 bases from J; junction bases left unmatched: 9. CDR3 length: 15 amino acids. This chain's CDR3 is CSVAPRGTGGNEQYF. The DNA for the CDR3 is TGCAGCGTTGCACCAAGGGGGACAGGGGGCAACGAGCAGTACTTC.

This sequence joins TRBV6-5 and TRBJ1-1; tentatively, D is TRBD1 (5 bases). CDR3 length equals 11 residues. Germline values: CDR1 MNHEY, CDR2 SVGAGI. The V end lost 7 bases, the J end lost 4 bases, and 7 bases lay between the germline ends. The CDR3 sequence is CASTDSTEAFF. CDR3 DNA sequence: TGTGCCAGCACAGACAGCACTGAAGCTTTCTTT.

V and J are TRBV2 and TRBJ2-3, with TRBD2 identical over 12 bases. The CDR3 loop spans 12 amino acids. V dropped 5 bases and J dropped 15; count of bases not matched to a gene: 6. Germline CDR1 is SNHLY and CDR2 is FYNNEI. DNA for the CDR3: TGTGCCAGCAGTCTTGGACTAGCGGGACGTTATTTT. Protein product: CASSLGLAGRYF.

This clone was counted only a few times. The rearrangement uses TRBV19 and TRBJ2-3, with 16 bases matching TRBD2. Germline CDR1 LNHDA, CDR2 SQIVND (reference sequence). V shed 7 bases and J 1 base; nucleotides not matched to a gene: 14. CDR3 size: 20 residues. CDR3 sequence: CASTPPAGLAGGGGTDTQYF. The CDR3 DNA reads as TGTGCCAGTACCCCTCCCGCGGGACTAGCGGGAGGGGGGGGCACAGATACGCAGTATTTT.

This chain uses TRBV7-2 with TRBJ1-1, with D possibly being TRBD1 (5 bases). The CDR3 covers 14 residues. The ends were cut back, 5 bases at V and 4 bases at J, with 14 bases in the middle. Germline CDR1 reads SGHTA; CDR2 reads FQGNSA. The DNA for the CDR3 is TGTGCCAGCAGCGCCGCGGGCGGGGCCACTGAAGCTTTCTTT. It specifies CASSAAGGATEAFF.

This clone was seen a few times. This chain uses TRBV6-6 with TRBJ2-1; 8 bases line up with TRBD1. This CDR3 has 15 residues. Germline lookup yields CDR1 MNHNY and CDR2 SVGAGI (reference sequence). V trimming: 3 bases; J trimming: 7 bases; junction bases outside the gene matches: 8. The CDR3 region is CASSYEAGGANEQFF. CDR3 sequence (DNA): TGTGCCAGCAGTTATGAGGCAGGGGGCGCGAATGAGCAGTTCTTC.

V usage is TRBV30 and J usage is TRBJ2-3; 11 bases map to TRBD2. Germline CDR1 is GTSNPN and CDR2 is SVGIG (reference sequence). The V segment lost 4 bases and the J segment 3 bases; nucleotides outside the gene matches: 3. The CDR3 has 14 residues. The CDR3: CAWTSGGSTDTQYF. CDR3 nucleotide sequence: TGTGCCTGGACTAGCGGGGGGTCGACAGATACGCAGTATTTT.

The CDR3 loop is CASSGKSVLETQYF. The CDR3 DNA follows: TGTGCCAGCAGTGGAAAGTCAGTCTTAGAGACCCAGTACTTC. The chain has TRBV2 and TRBJ2-5; D is ambiguous. Germline loops: CDR1 SNHLY, CDR2 FYNNEI. This CDR3 region has 14 residues. Trimming took 4 bases from V and 4 from J, leaving 13 bases between them.

The chain joins TRBV27 to TRBJ2-1; TRBD2 matches 8 bases. This CDR3 has 15 residues. The germline gives CDR1 MNHEY, CDR2 SMNVEV (reference sequence). V shed 4 bases, J shed 8 bases, and the junction held 10 bases outside the gene matches. CDR3 coding DNA: TGTGCCAGCAGTTCATCCGGGACTAGAGGCGATGAGCAGTTCTTC. The encoded protein is CASSSSGTRGDEQFF.

Here the CDR3 DNA reads TGCAGCGTTGGCCCCGGTATTATGAGGGGCTACACCTTC. Translated, it gives CSVGPGIMRGYTF. The chain is built from TRBV29-1 and TRBJ1-2; D ambiguous. CDR3 length equals 13 residues. In germline, CDR1 is SQVTM, CDR2 ANQGSEA. The V end lost 4 bases, the J end lost 8 bases, and 17 bases lay between the germline ends. Filled out from reference TRBV29-1 and TRBJ1-2, the complete variable domain reads SAVISQKPSRDICQRGTSLTIQCQVDSQVTMMFWYRQQPGQSLTLIATANQGSEATYESGFVIDKFPISRPNLTFSTLTVSNMSPEDSSIYLCSVGPGIMRGYTFGSGTRLTVV.

This chain uses TRBV9 with TRBJ2-7; D gene ambiguous. Trimming left V 4 bases short and J 3 bases short, with 17 bases between. The CDR3 sequence is 15 residues long. Germline CDR1 and CDR2: SGDLS and YYNGEE. The CDR3 sequence: CASSTDPVAVYEQYF. CDR3 in DNA: TGTGCCAGCAGCACGGACCCGGTGGCAGTCTACGAGCAGTACTTC.

This chain joins TRBV5-1 and TRBJ1-2; no reliable D call. CDR3 length equals 15 residues. Germline lookup yields CDR1 SGHRS and CDR2 YFSETQ. V shed 0 bases and J shed 2 bases, with 11 bases lying between them. This CDR3 reads CASSLEGAANYGYTF. The DNA for the CDR3 is TGCGCCAGCAGCTTGGAGGGAGCGGCCAACTATGGCTACACCTTC.

The chain carries TRBV19 and TRBJ2-7; D gene uncertain. The CDR3 length is 16 residues. In germline, CDR1 is LNHDA, CDR2 SQIVND (reference sequence). The V gene lost 1 base and the J gene lost 0 bases, with 13 bases spanning the gap. CDR3 DNA sequence: TGTGCCAGTAGTATAGCGGCAGATCCCCGCTCCTACGAGCAGTACTTC. It is translated as CASSIAADPRSYEQYF.

The chain employs TRBV7-8 and TRBJ1-2; no clear D. Trimming left V 0 bases short and J 3 bases short, with 5 bases between. The V gene's germline CDR1 is SGHVS and CDR2 FQNEAQ. CDR3 size: 13 residues. DNA of the CDR3: TGTGCCAGCAGCTTAGCAGCCGACTATGGCTACACCTTC. This translates into CASSLAADYGYTF.

The V gene is TRBV10-3, the J gene TRBJ2-2; 11 nucleotides align to TRBD2. V gave up 0 bases and J gave up 2 bases; unmatched junction bases: 5. The CDR3 is made up of 18 amino acids. CDR1 is ENHRY, CDR2 SYGVKD, per germline. Here the CDR3 DNA reads TGTGCCATCAGTGAGTCGGTAGCGGGAGGGGGCAACACCGGGGAGCTGTTTTTT. Translating it yields CAISESVAGGGNTGELFF.

V is TRBV6-6 and J is TRBJ1-1; D unresolved. CDR1 and CDR2 (germline): MNHNY, SVGAGI (reference sequence). The CDR3 totals 11 residues. Trimming removed 1 base at V and 7 bases at J, with 4 bases between. CDR3 region: CASSYYFEAFF. CDR3 DNA sequence: TGTGCCAGCAGTTACTATTTTGAAGCTTTCTTT.

This sequence joins TRBV5-1 and TRBJ2-2; D assignment may be TRBD1 or TRBD2 (5 bases each). The V end was cut by 3 bases, the J end by 0 bases, with 15 bases between. CDR3 length equals 17 residues. Per the germline V gene, CDR1 is SGHRS and CDR2 is YFSETQ. This CDR3 is CASSWDPVGSNTGELFF. CDR3 DNA sequence: TGCGCCAGCAGCTGGGACCCGGTGGGATCGAACACCGGGGAGCTGTTTTTT.

This chain links TRBV19 with TRBJ1-4; tentatively, D is TRBD1 (5 bases). V lost 8 bases, J lost 8 bases, and 15 bases lay in between. This CDR3 is 13 amino acids long. Germline assignment: CDR1 LNHDA and CDR2 SQIVND (reference sequence). The CDR3 DNA follows: TGTGCCAGTCACTCGGGGCAGGAAGAAAAACTGTTTTTT. This sequence encodes CASHSGQEEKLFF. Variable domain in full (rest from reference TRBV19 and TRBJ1-4): DGGITQSPKYLFRKEGQNVTLSCEQNLNHDAMYWYRQDPGQGLRLIYYSQIVNDFQKGDIAEGYSVSREKKESFPLTVTSAQKNPTAFYLCASHSGQEEKLFFGSGTQLSVL.

The rearrangement uses TRBV12-5 and TRBJ2-6, with 7 nucleotides matching TRBD2. V shed 0 bases and J 2 bases; nucleotides not matched to a gene: 1. Germline V CDR1 and CDR2: LGHNT, FRNRAP. The CDR3 sequence is 16 residues long. This CDR3 is CASGLVRGAGANVLTF. The CDR3 region has the DNA TGTGCTAGTGGTTTGGTACGGGGGGCTGGGGCCAACGTCCTGACTTTC.